Listed below are T cell receptor beta chains from one sample, sequenced in a study of T-cell memory formation after mild COVID-19. TCRdb fed the 5' RACE reads into MiXCR, producing one record per CDR3 protein. This table holds around 500,000 distinct CDR3 sequences, 15% to 20% found once. The specimen sequenced was PBMCs or a T cell subset sorted from them (not recorded which). The receptor set was obtained from an adult woman who had mild COVID-19 (a few samples of this study predate the infection). Cell type and time point are not known. The CDR3 runs from the conserved cysteine through the conserved F or W. D genes are given only for firm matches. Expanded clones get a size class; other rows say once, few or many, or leave the size out.

- TRBJ2-5 TRBV7-3 - 13 TGTGCCAGCAGCGACACCCCCCAAGAGACCCAGTACTTC CASSDTPQETQYF
- TRBJ1-2 TRBV4-1 TRBD1 15 TGCGCCAGCAGCCAACACCTAGACAGGGCGGATGGCTACACCTTC CASSQHLDRADGYTF
- TRBJ1-6 TRBV7-2 TRBD1 12 TGTGCCAGCAGCAGACGACAGGGTTCCCTCCACTTT CASSRRQGSLHF
- TRBJ1-4 TRBV7-8 - 15 TGTGCCAGCAGCCCTACTACAGGGAGTCAAGAAAAACTGTTTTTT CASSPTTGSQEKLFF
- TRBJ2-5 TRBV27 - 16 TGTGCCAGCAGTTTATATTTGGGGGCTGCAGAAGAGACCCAGTACTTC CASSLYLGAAEETQYF
- TRBJ2-5 TRBV29-1 - 10 TGCACCACTCGGAAGGAGACCCAGTACTTC CTTRKETQYF
few TRBJ2-3 TRBV20-1 - 15 TGCAGTGCTACTCTGACTGGATCTAGCACAGATACGCAGTATTTT CSATLTGSSTDTQYF
few TRBJ2-2 TRBV4-1 - 15 TGCGCCAGCAGCCAAGGATTCAGGAACACCGGGGAGCTGTTTTTT CASSQGFRNTGELFF
few TRBJ2-7 TRBV9 TRBD1 15 TGTGCCAGCAGCGCCGGACAGGGGTTAAGCGACGAGCAGTACTTC CASSAGQGLSDEQYF
few TRBJ2-1 TRBV19 - 14 TGTGCCAGTAGTACCCGGGACGATTACAATGAGCAGTTCTTC CASSTRDDYNEQFF
- TRBJ2-1 TRBV14 - 13 TGTGCCAGCAGCCAAGATTTTAGGGCGCAGCAGTTCTTC CASSQDFRAQQFF
few TRBJ1-3 TRBV10-2 TRBD1 15 TGCGCCAGTCGGACAGGGCCCATCTCTGGAAACACCATATATTTT CASRTGPISGNTIYF
few TRBJ2-1 TRBV27 TRBD2 20 TGTGCCAGCAGTCTTATGGGAGGGTTTAGCGGGAGGGCTAATTTCAATGAGCAGTTCTTC CASSLMGGFSGRANFNEQFF
- TRBJ2-1 TRBV20-1 - 14 TGCAGTGCCGTAGGGCATAGCTCCTACAATGAGCAGTTCTTC CSAVGHSSYNEQFF